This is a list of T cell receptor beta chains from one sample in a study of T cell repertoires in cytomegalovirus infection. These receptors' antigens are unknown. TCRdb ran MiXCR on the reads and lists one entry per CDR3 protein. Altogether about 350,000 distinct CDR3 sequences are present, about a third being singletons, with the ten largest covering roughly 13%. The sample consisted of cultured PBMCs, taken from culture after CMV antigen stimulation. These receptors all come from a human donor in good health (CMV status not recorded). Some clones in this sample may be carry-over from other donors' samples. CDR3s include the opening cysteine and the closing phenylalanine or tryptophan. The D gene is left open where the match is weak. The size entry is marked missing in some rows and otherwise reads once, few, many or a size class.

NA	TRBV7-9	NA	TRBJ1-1	CASSLAGTQGTEAFF	TGTGCCAGCAGCTTAGCCGGGACCCAGGGGACTGAAGCTTTCTTT
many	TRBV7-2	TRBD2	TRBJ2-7	CASSLFSLAGENEQYF	TGTGCCAGCAGCTTATTTTCCCTAGCGGGAGAAAACGAGCAGTACTTC
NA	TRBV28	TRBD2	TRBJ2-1	CASSGAGGYNEQFF	TGTGCCAGCAGCGGGGCGGGGGGGTACAATGAGCAGTTCTTC
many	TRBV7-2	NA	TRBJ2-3	CASSLVEDSSTDTQYF	TGTGCCAGCAGCTTAGTGGAGGACAGTAGCACAGATACGCAGTATTTT
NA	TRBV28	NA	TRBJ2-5	CASSLSAGSETQYF	TGTGCCAGCAGTTTGTCGGCAGGAAGCGAGACCCAGTACTTC
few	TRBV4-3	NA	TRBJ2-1	CASSQTSGSPTYNEQFF	TGCGCCAGCAGCCAGACGTCAGGTTCCCCCACTTACAATGAGCAGTTCTTC
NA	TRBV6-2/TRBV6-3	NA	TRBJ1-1	CASSYQLLPPEAFF	TGTGCCAGCAGTTACCAGCTCTTACCACCTGAAGCTTTCTTT
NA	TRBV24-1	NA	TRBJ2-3	CATSETGTTSTDTQYF	TGTGCCACCAGTGAAACCGGGACAACGAGCACAGATACGCAGTATTTT
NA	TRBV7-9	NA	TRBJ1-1	CASSSIGTNTEAFF	TGTGCCAGCAGCTCCATAGGGACAAACACTGAAGCTTTCTTT
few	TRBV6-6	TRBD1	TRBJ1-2	CASTLTGTGGILRGYTF	TGTGCCAGCACTTTGACCGGGACAGGGGGCATTTTGAGAGGCTACACCTTC
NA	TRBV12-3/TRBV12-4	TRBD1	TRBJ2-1	CASSYLGTGAHEQFF	TGTGCCAGCAGTTACCTCGGGACAGGGGCTCATGAGCAGTTCTTC
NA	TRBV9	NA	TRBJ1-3	CASSVGGTYSGNTIYF	TGTGCCAGCAGCGTAGGCGGCACCTACTCTGGAAACACCATATATTTT
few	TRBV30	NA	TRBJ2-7	CAWSVGRRLHEQYF	TGTGCCTGGAGTGTAGGCCGGAGGCTCCACGAGCAGTACTTC
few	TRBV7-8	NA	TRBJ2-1	CASSPRRLAGQDEQFF	TGTGCCAGCAGCCCCCGGAGGCTAGCGGGACAGGATGAGCAGTTCTTC
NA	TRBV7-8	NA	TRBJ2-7	CASSHGTALTEQYF	TGTGCCAGCAGCCACGGGACGGCCCTGACCGAGCAGTACTTC
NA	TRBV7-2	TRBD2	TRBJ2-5	CASTPSGGARETQYF	TGTGCCAGCACCCCGAGCGGGGGAGCCAGAGAGACCCAGTACTTC
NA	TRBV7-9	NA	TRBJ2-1	CASSLNLATLGTYNEQFF	TGTGCCAGCAGCTTAAATCTAGCTACCCTTGGGACCTACAATGAGCAGTTCTTC
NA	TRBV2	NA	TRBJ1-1	CASSEARGVDPEAFF	TGTGCCAGCAGTGAAGCGCGAGGGGTGGACCCTGAAGCTTTCTTT
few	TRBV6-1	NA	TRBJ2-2	CASSREAYTGELFF	TGTGCCAGCAGCCGTGAGGCCTACACCGGGGAGCTGTTTTTT
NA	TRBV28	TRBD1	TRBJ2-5	CASSSGQLFETQYF	TGTGCCAGCAGTTCGGGACAGCTTTTTGAGACCCAGTACTTC
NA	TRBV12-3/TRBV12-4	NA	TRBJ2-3	CASSFREWGPAVDTQYF	TGTGCCAGCAGCTTTAGGGAGTGGGGACCCGCGGTAGATACGCAGTATTTT
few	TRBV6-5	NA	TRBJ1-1	CASSYGGLAEAFF	TGTGCCAGCAGTTACGGGGGATTGGCTGAAGCTTTCTTT
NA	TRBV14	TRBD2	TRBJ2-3	CASSLSGSSTDTQYF	TGTGCCAGCAGCCTTAGCGGGAGTAGCACAGATACGCAGTATTTT
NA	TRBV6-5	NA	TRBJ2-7	CASSYQGSYEQYF	TGTGCCAGCAGTTACCAGGGCTCCTACGAGCAGTACTTC
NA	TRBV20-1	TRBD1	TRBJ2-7	CSALAPTGGHEQYF	TGCAGTGCTCTCGCCCCGACAGGGGGCCACGAGCAGTACTTC
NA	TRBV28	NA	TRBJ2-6	CASSLEGTGANVLTF	TGTGCCAGCAGTTTAGAGGGAACCGGGGCCAACGTCCTGACTTTC
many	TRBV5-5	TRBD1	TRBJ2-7	CASKYRDSLFYEQYF	TGTGCCAGCAAATACCGGGACAGTCTTTTCTACGAGCAGTACTTC
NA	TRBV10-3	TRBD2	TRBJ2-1	CAIRGTSSTYNEQFF	TGTGCCATCAGGGGGACTAGCTCTACCTACAATGAGCAGTTCTTC
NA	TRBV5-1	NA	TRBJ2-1	CASSNDPSSYNEQFF	TGCGCCAGCAGCAACGACCCCAGCTCCTACAATGAGCAGTTCTTC
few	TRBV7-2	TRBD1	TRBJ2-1	CASRSTGGRDEQFF	TGTGCCAGCAGGTCAACAGGGGGCAGGGATGAGCAGTTCTTC
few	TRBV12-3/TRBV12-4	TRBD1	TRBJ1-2	CASLDRGPGYDIPVGRASRGYTF	TGTGCCAGCCTTGACAGGGGGCCGGGTTACGATATTCCCGTGGGCCGCGCTTCCAGGGGCTACACCTTC
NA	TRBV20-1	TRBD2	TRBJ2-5	CSARAPSGSQETQYF	TGCAGTGCTAGAGCCCCCAGCGGGAGCCAAGAGACCCAGTACTTC
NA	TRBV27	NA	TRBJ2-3	CASSWTRATDTQYF	TGTGCCAGCAGTTGGACCAGAGCCACAGATACGCAGTATTTT
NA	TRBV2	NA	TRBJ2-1	CASSGQPSSYNEQSF	TGTGCCAGCAGTGGACAGCCTAGCTCCTACAATGAGCAGTCCTTC
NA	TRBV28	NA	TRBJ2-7	CASKMRAAFYEQYF	TGTGCCAGCAAAATGCGCGCCGCCTTCTACGAGCAGTACTTC
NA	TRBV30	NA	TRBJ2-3	CAWSPPGGSGTQYF	TGTGCCTGGAGTCCCCCCGGAGGGAGTGGTACGCAGTATTTT
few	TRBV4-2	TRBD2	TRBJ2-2	CASSQPGLDTGELFF	TGTGCCAGCAGCCAACCGGGACTAGACACCGGGGAGCTGTTTTTT
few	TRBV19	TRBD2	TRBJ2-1	CASSPGRAAYDEQFF	TGTGCCAGTAGTCCCGGGAGGGCCGCCTATGACGAGCAGTTCTTC
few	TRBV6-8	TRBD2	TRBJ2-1	CASSYLKRESYNEQFF	TGTGCCAGCAGTTACTTGAAGCGGGAGTCCTACAATGAGCAGTTCTTC
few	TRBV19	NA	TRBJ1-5	CASSDDSVNQPQHF	TGTGCCAGTAGTGATGACAGCGTCAATCAGCCCCAGCATTTT
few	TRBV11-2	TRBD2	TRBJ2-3	CASSRTRGSDTQYF	TGTGCCAGCAGCCGGACTAGAGGCTCAGATACGCAGTATTTT
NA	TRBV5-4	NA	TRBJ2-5	CASKLRPTQGAQYF	TGTGCCAGCAAACTAAGACCTACCCAAGGGGCCCAGTACTTC
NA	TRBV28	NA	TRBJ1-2	CASNPPGAGRYGYTF	TGTGCCAGCAACCCCCCCGGGGCAGGGCGCTATGGCTACACCTTC
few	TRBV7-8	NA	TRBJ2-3	CASSLGGFRYF	TGTGCCAGCAGCTTAGGAGGCTTCAGGTATTTT
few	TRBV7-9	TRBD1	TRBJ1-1	CASSSPTQGGNTEAFF	TGTGCCAGCAGCTCCCCGACACAGGGGGGTAACACTGAAGCTTTCTTT
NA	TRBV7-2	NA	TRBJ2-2	CASSLDGTGELFF	TGTGCCAGCAGCTTAGATGGCACCGGGGAGCTGTTTTTT
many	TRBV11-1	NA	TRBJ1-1	CASSHPGEVGEAFF	TGTGCCAGCAGTCACCCAGGGGAGGTTGGTGAAGCTTTCTTT
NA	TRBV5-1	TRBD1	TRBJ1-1	CASSIGTGWAGPANTEAFF	TGCGCCAGCAGCATTGGGACAGGGTGGGCAGGACCAGCGAACACTGAAGCTTTCTTT